Sequencing of this T cell receptor beta chain was carried out in a study of shared clonotypes between healthy human individuals. Generated by immunoSEQ multiplex PCR, the TCRdb table keeps only in-frame clones and is missing some. The repertoire holds about 710,000 clones, with around three quarters as singletons. The CDR3 is 13 residues long. V lost 5 bases and J lost 4, with 9 bases in between. Germline-derived CDR1 and CDR2 are SEHNR and FQNEAQ (reference sequence). The sequenced material came from memory CD4+ T cells sorted from blood. Described subset: CD45RA-negative fraction. This sequence originates from a woman aged 30 to 39 in good health. The rearrangement links TRBV7-9 to TRBJ2-1, with a tentative D call TRBD2 (5 bases). In nucleotides, the CDR3 is TGTGCCAGCAGCCCCGGGGTATACAATGAGCAGTTCTTC. Its protein product is CASSPGVYNEQFF.